One and the same sample provided the 21 T cell receptor beta chains below, sequenced in a study of blood T cell repertoires in COVID-19. Libraries were prepared by immunoSEQ multiplex PCR; TCRdb keeps only in-frame clonotypes and omits some of them. The sample shows 97,000 or so clones, 65% to 90% of them seen only once. The sample taken for sequencing was peripheral blood. Source of these receptors: a man between 65 and 85 years old with active or convalescent COVID-19.

The sample holds one count of this clone. This rearrangement joins TRBV2 to TRBJ2-1; 10 bases match TRBD2. CDR1 is SNHLY and CDR2 is FYNNEI in the germline V gene. The CDR3 covers 14 residues. The trim removed 7 bases at V and 9 bases at J, leaving 9 bases unmatched. CDR3 in amino acids: CASTSGGAGGEQFF. For the CDR3, the DNA is TGTGCCAGCACAAGCGGGGGGGCCGGCGGTGAGCAGTTCTTC.

V and J are TRBV27 and TRBJ2-5, with 7 bases fitting TRBD2. Germline V gene sequence: CDR1 MNHEY, CDR2 SMNVEV (reference sequence). The CDR3 is made up of 16 amino acids. V was clipped by 2 bases and J by 1 base; unmatched bases: 7. The CDR3 DNA sequence: TGTGCCAGCAGTTTAAGGTGGGGGGGAGGCCAAGAGACCCAGTACTTC. Its translation is CASSLRWGGGQETQYF.

The chain is built from TRBV5-4 and TRBJ2-7, with D maybe TRBD2 (6 bases). CDR3 length: 14 amino acids. V gave up 4 bases and J gave up 7 bases, with 18 bases separating them. Germline V gene sequence: CDR1 SGHNT, CDR2 YYREEE (reference sequence). The CDR3 reads CASSLQGGAGEQYF. Written as DNA, the CDR3 is TGTGCCAGCAGCCTCCAGGGCGGGGCGGGGGAGCAGTACTTC.

V is TRBV29-1 and J is TRBJ2-5, with D possibly being TRBD1 (5 bases). Germline V CDR1 and CDR2: SQVTM, ANQGSEA. The CDR3 extends over 12 amino acids. Trimming pared 5 bases from V and 1 base from J, leaving 8 bases between. Written as DNA, the CDR3 is TGCAGCGTTCGTGGGGCCCAAGAGACCCAGTACTTC. This codes for CSVRGAQETQYF.

The chain links TRBV5-4 to TRBJ2-2; D is undetermined. The CDR3 covers 17 residues. V was clipped by 0 bases and J by 2 bases, with 14 bases between them. Germline V CDR1 and CDR2: SGHNT, YYREEE (reference sequence). CDR3: CASSLASSRTNTGELFF. Written as DNA, the CDR3 is TGTGCCAGCAGCTTGGCCAGTAGCAGAACAAACACCGGGGAGCTGTTTTTT.

As for this clone: The junction does not match germline at one end; this may be a read error. This chain uses TRBV7-2 with TRBJ2-7; 7 bases are shared with TRBD2. The length of the CDR3 is 14 residues. Germline values: CDR1 SGHTA, CDR2 FQGNSA. The CDR3 coding sequence is TGTGCCAGCAGCTCGGGACTAACCCAATACGGGCAGTACTTC. This gives the protein CASSSGLTQYGQYF.

The rearrangement joins TRBV20-1 to TRBJ2-5; the match to TRBD2 covers 7 bases. From germline, CDR1 is DFQATT and CDR2 SNEGSKA (reference sequence). This CDR3 spans 14 amino acids. The V and J ends lost 3 bases and 1 base, in that order; junction bases with no gene match: 5. This CDR3 is CSASSREGQETQYF. CDR3 coding DNA: TGCAGTGCTAGTAGCAGGGAGGGCCAAGAGACCCAGTACTTC.

The chain employs TRBV6-4 and TRBJ2-2, with 8 bases aligning to TRBD2. Germline CDR1 MRHNA, CDR2 SNTAGT. CDR3 size: 15 residues. The trim removed 6 bases at V and 0 bases at J, leaving 3 bases unmatched. This CDR3 is CASSPGLANTGELFF. The CDR3 nucleotides read TGTGCCAGCAGCCCGGGACTAGCGAACACCGGGGAGCTGTTTTTT.

This clone has just a few counts. The J gene is TRBJ2-2, the V gene TRBV5-1; maybe TRBD2 (7 bases). Germline V gene lookup returns CDR1 SGHRS and CDR2 YFSETQ. This CDR3 has 14 amino acids. With 2 bases removed from V and 4 bases from J, the gap between germline ends came to 9 bases. The CDR3 bases are TGCGCCAGCAGCTTAAGGGGGGGCACCGGGGAGCTGTTTTTT. This gives the protein CASSLRGGTGELFF. The full variable domain, its missing parts supplied by reference TRBV5-1 and TRBJ2-2, is KAGVTQTPRYLIKTRGQQVTLSCSPISGHRSVSWYQQTPGQGLQFLFEYFSETQRNKGNFPGRFSGRQFSNSRSEMNVSTLELGDSALYLCASSLRGGTGELFFGEGSRLTVL.

The chain carries TRBV10-3 and TRBJ2-3; 11 bases align to TRBD2. Germline CDR1 is ENHRY and CDR2 is SYGVKD. This CDR3 is 14 amino acids long. V was pared by 11 bases and J by 4 bases, with 8 bases of the junction left unmatched. The CDR3 region is CASKLAGAADTQYF. CDR3 DNA sequence: TGTGCCTCAAAACTAGCGGGGGCGGCAGATACGCAGTATTTT.

The V and J genes are TRBV7-8 and TRBJ1-4, with D unclear. The germline CDR1 and CDR2 sequences are SGHVS and FQNEAQ. V shed 4 bases and J shed 10 bases, with 13 bases lying between them. The CDR3 has 13 residues. CDR3 nucleotides: TGTGCCAGCAGCTCACTTCCAACGGGAAAACTGTTTTTT. Translated, it gives CASSSLPTGKLFF.

The V and J genes are TRBV25-1 and TRBJ2-7, with D maybe TRBD2 (6 bases). Per the germline V gene, CDR1 is MGHDK and CDR2 is SYGVNS. Trimming took off 8 bases at V and 3 bases at J, with 11 bases between the two ends. The CDR3 length is 12 residues. The CDR3 protein is CASGNGGYEQYF. CDR3 bases: TGTGCCAGCGGGAACGGGGGCTACGAGCAGTACTTC.

A few counts support this clone. V gene TRBV9 combines with J gene TRBJ1-2; a possible D gene is TRBD1 (6 bases). In germline, CDR1 is SGDLS, CDR2 YYNGEE. CDR3 length: 13 residues. Deletions cut 3 bases from V and 8 bases from J, with 14 bases between. The CDR3 loop reads CASSAHRDWGYTF. CDR3 bases: TGTGCCAGCAGCGCCCACAGGGATTGGGGCTACACCTTC.

This sequence joins TRBV18 and TRBJ2-2, with 12 bases aligning to TRBD1. This CDR3 has 17 residues. Losses at the gene ends were 6 bases for V and 4 bases for J; bases not matched to a gene: 9. Germline V gives CDR1 KGHSH, CDR2 LQKENI. The CDR3 here is CASSGTGQGAFTGELFF. CDR3 DNA sequence: TGTGCCAGCTCTGGGACGGGACAGGGGGCGTTCACCGGGGAGCTGTTTTTT.

Worth noting for this clone: Other DNA sequences in the same sample also yield this CDR3. The DNA for the CDR3 is TGCAGTGCTAGATCGGGGTTCGAGCAGTACTTC. This gives the protein CSARSGFEQYF. This chain links TRBV20-1 with TRBJ2-7; weak D call: TRBD2 (5 bases). Per germline, CDR1 DFQATT and CDR2 SNEGSKA (reference sequence). Trimming took off 2 bases at V and 6 bases at J, with 8 bases between the two ends. The CDR3 spans 11 residues.

The rearrangement uses TRBV3-1 (or the pseudogene TRBV3-2) and TRBJ2-7, with 7 bases that match TRBD1. This CDR3 region has 13 residues. The J segment lost 4 bases and the V segment lost 5 bases, leaving 5 bases of the junction unmatched. Germline-derived CDR1 and CDR2 are LGHDT and YNNKEL (reference sequence). The CDR3 bases are TGTGCCAGCAGCGACAGGGAACTTTACGAGCAGTACTTC. Translated: CASSDRELYEQYF.

V usage is TRBV10-2 and J usage is TRBJ2-5, with a possible D match to TRBD1 (6 bases). V lost 7 bases, J lost 1 base, and 13 bases lay in between. This CDR3 contains 14 residues. Germline V lookup: CDR1 WSHSY, CDR2 SAAADI. The CDR3 reads CASTFRGTQETQYF. In nucleotides, the CDR3 is TGCGCCAGCACCTTTAGGGGGACCCAAGAGACCCAGTACTTC.

V gene TRBV4-1 combines with J gene TRBJ2-7; D may be TRBD1 (5 bases). V was shortened by 5 bases and J by 6 bases, with 11 bases between the two germline ends. Germline V gives CDR1 MGHRA, CDR2 YSYEKL. The CDR3 loop spans 12 amino acids. This chain's CDR3 is CASSEQGGEQYF. In DNA form, the CDR3 reads TGCGCCAGCAGCGAGCAGGGCGGCGAGCAGTACTTC.

This chain uses TRBV12-3 or TRBV12-4 with TRBJ1-2; D might be TRBD1 (6 bases). The V and J ends lost 5 bases and 8 bases respectively, with 15 bases between them. CDR3 length equals 13 residues. The CDR3 nucleotides read TGTGCCAGCAGTCAGCTCAACAGGGAAGGCTACACCTTC. Translating gives CASSQLNREGYTF.

The V call is TRBV4-1, the J call TRBJ2-5, with 9 bases identical to TRBD2. The CDR3 runs 17 residues. From germline, CDR1 is MGHRA and CDR2 YSYEKL. V dropped 4 bases and J dropped 4; count of bases not matched to a gene: 13. CDR3 nucleotides: TGCGCCAGCAGCCCTGAATTTCGAGCGGGGGGTCGAGAGACCCAGTACTTC. It is translated as CASSPEFRAGGRETQYF.

The chain combines TRBV27 with TRBJ1-5; possible D gene TRBD1, 6 bases. Germline loops: CDR1 MNHEY, CDR2 SMNVEV (reference sequence). This CDR3 spans 15 amino acids. The V end was cut by 5 bases, the J end by 0 bases, with 11 bases between. The CDR3 protein is CASSRTGSSNQPQHF. The DNA of the CDR3 is TGTGCCAGCAGTCGTACAGGGAGTAGCAATCAGCCCCAGCATTTT.